This T cell receptor (beta chain) is drawn from a study of PD-L1 blockade in urothelial cancer. In the study overall: The year 2014 saw patients start atezolizumab, 1,200 mg intravenously every 3 weeks.

J was trimmed by 2 bases and V by 3 bases; bases with no gene match: 8. The CDR3 sequence is 16 residues long. Germline V gene sequence: CDR1 LNHDA, CDR2 SQIVND (reference sequence). The data were produced by immunoSEQ multiplex PCR, yet TCRdb's version contains in-frame clones alone and is incomplete. Of 25,000 to 35,000 clones listed, approximately 81% were seen once; the top ten hold just under 3%. Specified time point: peripheral blood 6 weeks after treatment start. The V and J genes are TRBV19 and TRBJ2-5, with 8 bases identical to TRBD1. The specimen was PBMCs, collected around atezolizumab (anti-PD-L1) treatment. The sequence was collected from a man aged 70-80 years with urothelial cancer. CDR3 in amino acids: CASSILGRGRQETQYF. In DNA, the CDR3 is TGTGCCAGTAGTATTTTGGGCAGGGGGCGTCAAGAGACCCAGTACTTC.